This T cell receptor beta chain was identified in a study of early T cells in non-severe SARS-CoV-2 infection. This clonotype was picked up many times. V trimming: 7 bases; J trimming: 3 bases; junction bases outside the gene matches: 9. CDR3 length: 15 residues. Germline V gives CDR1 MNHEY, CDR2 SMNVEV (reference sequence). Individual cDNA molecules were tagged with unique molecular identifiers, the study reported. TCRdb redid the calling of the 5' RACE reads with MiXCR, one entry per CDR3 protein. The sample carries 50,000 to 55,000 distinct CDR3 sequences, roughly 10% recorded once. Material: whole blood. The clonotype comes from an adult who was a healthcare worker with PCR-confirmed SARS-CoV-2 infection or an uninfected control (not recorded which). V gene TRBV27 combines with J gene TRBJ2-7; TRBD1 matches at 10 bases. CDR3 sequence reads: CASKRTGTGVYEQYF. The DNA of the CDR3 is TGTGCCAGCAAGCGAACCGGGACAGGGGTCTACGAGCAGTACTTC.